A selection of T cell receptor beta chains follows, all from one sample in a study of T-cell reconstitution after alpha-beta-depleted transplantation in children. One entry per CDR3 protein results from TCRdb running MiXCR on the PCR reads. The sample gives about 370,000 distinct CDR3 sequences, roughly 20% of which show up once; approximately 3.8% is in the top ten. This specimen was PBMCs from the stem cell graft donor, taken from the stem cell graft. The source is a human donor who donated a stem cell graft to a child with acute myeloid leukemia. CDR3s include the opening cysteine and the closing phenylalanine or tryptophan. The D gene is left open where the match is weak. Not all rows give a size; the values are once, few, many and, for expanded clones, a class.

d_call: TRBD2; v_call: TRBV20-1; clone_size: .; j_call: TRBJ2-7; cdr3_nt: TGCAGTACACATTTATTTAGCGGGAGAGAGTACGAGCAGTACTTC; cdr3_aa: CSTHLFSGREYEQYF
d_call: TRBD2; v_call: TRBV20-1; clone_size: few; j_call: TRBJ2-1; cdr3_nt: TGCAGTGATAGCGGGAGGGCCGGCTACAATGAGCAGTTCTTC; cdr3_aa: CSDSGRAGYNEQFF
d_call: .; v_call: TRBV20-1; clone_size: many; j_call: TRBJ2-1; cdr3_nt: TGCAGTGCTTGGGGATTCGATGAGCAGTTCTTC; cdr3_aa: CSAWGFDEQFF
d_call: TRBD1; v_call: TRBV5-1; clone_size: few; j_call: TRBJ2-6; cdr3_nt: TGCGCCAGCAGCTTGGTGACAGGGGGCTCTGGGGCCAACGTCCTGACTTTC; cdr3_aa: CASSLVTGGSGANVLTF
d_call: .; v_call: TRBV29-1; clone_size: many; j_call: TRBJ2-2; cdr3_nt: TGCAGCGTTGAGGGGCAGAACACCGGGGAGCTGTTTTTT; cdr3_aa: CSVEGQNTGELFF
d_call: TRBD2; v_call: TRBV20-1; clone_size: many; j_call: TRBJ2-1; cdr3_nt: TGCAGTGCTAGAGCAGCTAGCGGGAAGCCCTACAATGAGCAGTTCTTC; cdr3_aa: CSARAASGKPYNEQFF
d_call: TRBD2; v_call: TRBV29-1; clone_size: many; j_call: TRBJ2-7; cdr3_nt: TGCAGCGTCGCCCCGGGACTAGCGCTCTACGAGCAGTACTTC; cdr3_aa: CSVAPGLALYEQYF
d_call: .; v_call: TRBV12-3/TRBV12-4; clone_size: .; j_call: TRBJ1-1; cdr3_nt: TGTGCCAGCAGGGCCTGGACAGAGAACACTGAAGCTTTCTTT; cdr3_aa: CASRAWTENTEAFF
d_call: .; v_call: TRBV7-2; clone_size: few; j_call: TRBJ2-2; cdr3_nt: TGTGCCAGCAGCGCCCGGACGGCGAACACCGGGGAGCTGTTTTTT; cdr3_aa: CASSARTANTGELFF
d_call: .; v_call: TRBV12-3/TRBV12-4; clone_size: many; j_call: TRBJ2-1; cdr3_nt: TGTGCCAGCAGTTTAGGGCAGGGTCCCTACAATGAGCAGTTCTTC; cdr3_aa: CASSLGQGPYNEQFF
d_call: TRBD1; v_call: TRBV7-3; clone_size: few; j_call: TRBJ2-3; cdr3_nt: TGTGCCAGCAGCTTCGGGACAGGGGCTATAGATACGCAGTATTTT; cdr3_aa: CASSFGTGAIDTQYF
d_call: .; v_call: TRBV7-2; clone_size: many; j_call: TRBJ2-5; cdr3_nt: TGTGCCAGCAGCTACCTACAAGAGACCCAGTACTTC; cdr3_aa: CASSYLQETQYF
d_call: TRBD2; v_call: TRBV10-2; clone_size: few; j_call: TRBJ2-2; cdr3_nt: TGCGCCAGCAGTGTTAGCGGGAGATTCGTCACCGGGGAGCTGTTTTTT; cdr3_aa: CASSVSGRFVTGELFF
d_call: TRBD2; v_call: TRBV7-9; clone_size: .; j_call: TRBJ2-1; cdr3_nt: TGTGCCAGCAGCCGGCGGGCGGGAGGCCAGGTAGGTCCCTCCTACAATGAGCAGTTCTTC; cdr3_aa: CASSRRAGGQVGPSYNEQFF
d_call: .; v_call: TRBV12-3/TRBV12-4; clone_size: .; j_call: TRBJ2-7; cdr3_nt: TGTGCCAGCACGGCAGACAATTTCGGGAACGAGCAGTACTTC; cdr3_aa: CASTADNFGNEQYF
d_call: TRBD2; v_call: TRBV24-1; clone_size: few; j_call: TRBJ2-1; cdr3_nt: TGTGCCACCAGTGATCCCGGGACTAGCGGGATCGGCAATGAGCAGTTCTTC; cdr3_aa: CATSDPGTSGIGNEQFF
d_call: TRBD1; v_call: TRBV27; clone_size: few; j_call: TRBJ2-2; cdr3_nt: TGTGCCAGCAGTTTCTCGGACAGGTCGAACACCGGGGAGCTGTTTTTT; cdr3_aa: CASSFSDRSNTGELFF